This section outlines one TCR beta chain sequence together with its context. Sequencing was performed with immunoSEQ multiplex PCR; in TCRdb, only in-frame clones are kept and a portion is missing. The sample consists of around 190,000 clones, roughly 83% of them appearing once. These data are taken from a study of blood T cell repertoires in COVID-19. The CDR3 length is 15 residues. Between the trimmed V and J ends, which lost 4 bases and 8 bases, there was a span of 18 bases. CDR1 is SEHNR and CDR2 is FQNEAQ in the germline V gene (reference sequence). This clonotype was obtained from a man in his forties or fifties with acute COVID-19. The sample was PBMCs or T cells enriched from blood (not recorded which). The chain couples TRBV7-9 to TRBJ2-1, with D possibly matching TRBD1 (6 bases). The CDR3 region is CASSSTGRTGDEQFF. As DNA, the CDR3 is TGTGCCAGCAGCTCGACAGGAAGGACGGGCGATGAGCAGTTCTTC.